Reported below is one T cell receptor beta chain. Which antigen it targets is not known. No base-level quality is on record; no much larger clone is a single base apart. The CDR3 regions of human TCRbeta chains were analyzed by immunosequencing. On the study's bioinformatics: Repertoire TCRs were checked for matches against a reference library of SARS-CoV-2-specific TCRs that had been generated using the MIRA antigen-specificity platform. Breadth was defined as the fraction of unique TCRs that were SARS-CoV-2-associated, and depth was defined as the fraction of total T cells that were SARS-CoV-2-associated. Using the MIRA data, every spike-specific TCR was mapped to the spike region that the TCR reacted to and assigned to either a CD4 or a CD8 class. Log10-transformed breadth and depth values were compared by one-way ANOVA with Sidak's multiple comparisons tests. Entries here come from immuneACCESS through TCRdb and include only in-frame sequences with V and J called. Some clones fail to appear in such tables; in the studies checked, an unresolved V gene covers under half of the shortfall, and the cause of the remainder is unknown. For V, J and clone size, that table is used; D and trimming come from the DNA. This sample has about 150,000 clones in its table, and roughly 90% of those were observed once. The top ten clonotypes cover about 1.6% of the sample.

This entry comes from a study of T cell responses to AZD1222 COVID-19 vaccine (dated by TCRdb to about 2021). In terms of the full investigation: A total of more than 230 trial participants underwent TCR sequencing, of whom roughly 210 had received two doses of AZD1222 and approximately 25 had received two doses of the MenACWY control vaccine. Trial participants were enrolled by age into 18-55, 56-69 and 70-plus year subgroups, with roughly 160, 29 and 62 TCR-sequenced participants respectively.

CDR1 and CDR2 were assigned from the germline V gene (reference sequence) as MNHEY and SMNVEV. The CDR3 numbers 16 residues from cysteine through phenylalanine. Kept here is only the CDR3 DNA, which spans 48 bases and is read in frame from base 1. At the junction V is shortened by 6 bases and J by 4 bases, with 21 bases in between. The paper's findings and limits, for the study overall: The 56-69-year group was small, and its depth increase did not reach significance, likely because of low power. The vaccine-associated CD4 TCRs covered the entire spike protein, and the dominant responses fell in regions 160-218 and 743-854. Conclusions about previously exposed vaccinees were limited because only a handful of AZD1222 recipients were SARS-CoV-2 seropositive at baseline. A significant rise in spike-specific TCR breadth and depth was observed after two AZD1222 doses relative to day 0 and relative to MenACWY recipients. Participants were mostly white British and included more females than males, and it was suggested by the authors that clonal diversity may have been underestimated. Because no day 14 peak-response samples were available, the repertoires could be characterized only after the peak T cell response. Epitopes outside the regions mutated in the B.1.351 and B.1.1.7 variants were reportedly recognized by nearly half of the unique spike-specific TCRs.

The sample's time point label, in plain terms: about 28 days (+/-7) after the second vaccine dose. AZD1222 recipients whose second dose came at about 4 weeks and those whose second dose came at about 12 weeks were combined into one group, since spike-specific TCR depth and breadth did not differ between the two schedules. The vaccinee samples were drawn from two UK trials, COV001 and COV002, one of which was a single-blind randomized controlled phase 2/3 trial testing AZD1222 (ChAdOx1 nCoV-19) in healthy adults. For TCRbeta chain sequencing, PBMC samples from trial participants were taken at day 0 and at day 28 after the second dose.

The source of this sequence is an adult who received the AZD1222 COVID-19 vaccine. The sequencing used peripheral blood, collected 28 days after the second AZD1222 dose. Recombination connected TRBV27 to TRBJ1-2; tentative D gene TRBD1, with 6 bases matching. The nucleotides are TGTGCCAGCAGAGCGGGGGGCACGGGTGGGGTCTATGGCTACACCTTC. Its protein product is CASRAGGTGGVYGYTF.